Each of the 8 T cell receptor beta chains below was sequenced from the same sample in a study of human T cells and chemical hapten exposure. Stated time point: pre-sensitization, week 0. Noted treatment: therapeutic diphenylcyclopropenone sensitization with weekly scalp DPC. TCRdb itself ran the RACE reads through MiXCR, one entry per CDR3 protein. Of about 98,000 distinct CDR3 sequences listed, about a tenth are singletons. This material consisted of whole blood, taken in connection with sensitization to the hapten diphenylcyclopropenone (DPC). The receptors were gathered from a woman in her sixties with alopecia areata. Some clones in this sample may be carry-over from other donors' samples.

CDR3 sequence reads: CSVNRDTTAYTEAFF. CDR3 coding DNA: TGCAGCGTCAACCGGGACACGACCGCTTACACTGAAGCTTTCTTT. V is TRBV29-1 and J is TRBJ1-1; possibly TRBD1 for D (6 bases). From germline, CDR1 is SQVTM and CDR2 ANQGSEA. The V end was cut by 6 bases, the J end by 3 bases, with 20 bases between. The CDR3 totals 15 residues. Looking up the rest from reference TRBV29-1 and TRBJ1-1 gives the full variable domain: SAVISQKPSRDICQRGTSLTIQCQVDSQVTMMFWYRQQPGQSLTLIATANQGSEATYESGFVIDKFPISRPNLTFSTLTVSNMSPEDSSIYLCSVNRDTTAYTEAFFGQGTRLTVV.

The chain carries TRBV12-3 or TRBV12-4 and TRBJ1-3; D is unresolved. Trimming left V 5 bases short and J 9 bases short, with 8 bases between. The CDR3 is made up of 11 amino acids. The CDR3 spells CASSPGGTIYF. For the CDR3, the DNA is TGTGCCAGCAGTCCGGGTGGCACCATATATTTT.

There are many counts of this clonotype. The CDR3 loop reads CASSTTGPKNIQYF. As DNA, the CDR3 is TGTGCCAGCAGCACAACCGGACCCAAAAACATTCAGTACTTC. The genes are TRBV7-9 and TRBJ2-4, with D unclear. Germline CDR1 and CDR2: SEHNR and FQNEAQ (reference sequence). The CDR3 consists of 14 residues. Trimming cost V 5 bases and J 2 bases, with 10 bases left between them.

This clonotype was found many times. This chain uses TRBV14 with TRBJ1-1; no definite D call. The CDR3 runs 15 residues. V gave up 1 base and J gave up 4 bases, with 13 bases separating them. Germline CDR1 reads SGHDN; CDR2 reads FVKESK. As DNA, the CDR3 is TGTGCCAGCAGCCAAGTCGAAGGTGGGCGCACTGAAGCTTTCTTT. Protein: CASSQVEGGRTEAFF.

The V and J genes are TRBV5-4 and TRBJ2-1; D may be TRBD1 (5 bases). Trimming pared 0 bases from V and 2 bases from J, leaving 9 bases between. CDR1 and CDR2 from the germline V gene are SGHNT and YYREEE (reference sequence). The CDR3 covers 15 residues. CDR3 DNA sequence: TGTGCCAGCAGCTTGGATCAGGGAACCTACAATGAGCAGTTCTTC. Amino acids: CASSLDQGTYNEQFF.

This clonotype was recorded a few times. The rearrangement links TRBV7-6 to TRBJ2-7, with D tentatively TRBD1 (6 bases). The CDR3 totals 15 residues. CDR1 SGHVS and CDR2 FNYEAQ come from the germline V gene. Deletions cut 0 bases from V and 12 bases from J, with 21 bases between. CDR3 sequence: CASSLAPGHNNQRYF. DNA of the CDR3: TGTGCCAGCAGCTTAGCCCCGGGACACAACAACCAAAGGTACTTC.

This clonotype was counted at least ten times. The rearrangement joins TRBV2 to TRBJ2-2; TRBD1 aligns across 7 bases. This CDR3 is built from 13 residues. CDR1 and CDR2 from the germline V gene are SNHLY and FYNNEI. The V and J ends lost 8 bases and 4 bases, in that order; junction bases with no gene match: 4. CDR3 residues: CASGTDLTGELFF. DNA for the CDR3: TGTGCCAGCGGGACAGACCTCACCGGGGAGCTGTTTTTT.

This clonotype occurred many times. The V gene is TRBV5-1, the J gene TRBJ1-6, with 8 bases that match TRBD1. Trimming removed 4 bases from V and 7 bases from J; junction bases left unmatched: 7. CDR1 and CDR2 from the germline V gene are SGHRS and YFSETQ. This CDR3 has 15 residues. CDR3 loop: CASSHGQGWNSPLHF. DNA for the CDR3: TGCGCCAGCAGCCACGGACAGGGTTGGAATTCACCCCTCCACTTT.